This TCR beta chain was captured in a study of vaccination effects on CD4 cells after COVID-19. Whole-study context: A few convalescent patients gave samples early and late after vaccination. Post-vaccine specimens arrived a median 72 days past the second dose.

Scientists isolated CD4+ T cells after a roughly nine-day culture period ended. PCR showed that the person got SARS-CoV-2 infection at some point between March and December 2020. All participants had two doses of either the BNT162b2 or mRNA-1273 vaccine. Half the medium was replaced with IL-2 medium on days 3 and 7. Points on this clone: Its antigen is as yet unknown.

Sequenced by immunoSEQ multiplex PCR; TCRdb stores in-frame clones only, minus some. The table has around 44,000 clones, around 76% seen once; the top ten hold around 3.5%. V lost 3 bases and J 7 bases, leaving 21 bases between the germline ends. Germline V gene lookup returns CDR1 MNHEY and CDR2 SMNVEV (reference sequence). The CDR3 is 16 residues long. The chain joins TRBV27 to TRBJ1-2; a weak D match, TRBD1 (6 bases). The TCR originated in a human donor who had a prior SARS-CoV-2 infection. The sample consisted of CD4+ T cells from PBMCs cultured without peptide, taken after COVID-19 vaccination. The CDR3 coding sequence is TGTGCCAGCAGTTTGGGGTTCGGAAGGGGGGAATCTGGCTACACCTTC. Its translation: CASSLGFGRGESGYTF.